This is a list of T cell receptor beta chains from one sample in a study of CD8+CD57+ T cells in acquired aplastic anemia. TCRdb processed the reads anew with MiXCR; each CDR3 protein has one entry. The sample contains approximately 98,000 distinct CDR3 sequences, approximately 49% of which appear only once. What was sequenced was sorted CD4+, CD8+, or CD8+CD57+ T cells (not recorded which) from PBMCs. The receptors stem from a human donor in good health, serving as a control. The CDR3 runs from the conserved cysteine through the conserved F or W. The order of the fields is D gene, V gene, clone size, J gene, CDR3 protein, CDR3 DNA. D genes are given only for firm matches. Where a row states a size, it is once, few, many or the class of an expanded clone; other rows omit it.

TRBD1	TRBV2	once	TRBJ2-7	CASSEGTGGTYEQYF	TGTGCCAGCAGTGAAGGGACAGGGGGAACCTACGAGCAGTACTTC
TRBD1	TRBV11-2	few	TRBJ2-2	CASSFLPGTDTGELFF	TGTGCCAGCAGCTTTCTCCCCGGGACAGACACCGGGGAGCTGTTTTTT
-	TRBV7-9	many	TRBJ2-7	CASSPLGEQYF	TGTGCCAGCAGCCCTCTCGGAGAGCAGTACTTC
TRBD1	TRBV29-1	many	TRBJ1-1	CSVTPGQENTEAFF	TGCAGCGTTACGCCGGGACAGGAGAACACTGAAGCTTTCTTT
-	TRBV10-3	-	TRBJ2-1	CATGGPTRNNEQFF	TGTGCCACCGGGGGGCCCACCCGCAACAATGAGCAGTTCTTC
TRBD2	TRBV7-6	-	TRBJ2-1	CASSLAGDNEQFF	TGTGCCAGCAGCCTAGCGGGAGACAATGAGCAGTTCTTC
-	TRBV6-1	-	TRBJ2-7	CASSARGSYEQYF	TGTGCCAGCAGTGCCCGTGGTTCCTACGAGCAGTACTTC
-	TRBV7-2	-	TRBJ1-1	CASSESGNTEAFF	TGTGCCAGCAGCGAAAGCGGGAACACTGAAGCTTTCTTT
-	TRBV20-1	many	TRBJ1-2	CSARDLRSYGYTF	TGCAGTGCTAGAGATCTAAGGAGCTATGGCTACACCTTC
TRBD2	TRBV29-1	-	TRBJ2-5	CSVVAGGPGETQYF	TGCAGCGTTGTTGCGGGGGGGCCGGGTGAGACCCAGTACTTC
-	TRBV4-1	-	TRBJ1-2	CASSQEGSNGYTF	TGCGCCAGCAGCCAAGAAGGGAGTAATGGCTACACCTTC
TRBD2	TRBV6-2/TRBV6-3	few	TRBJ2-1	CASSYLRGGMYNEQFF	TGTGCCAGCAGTTACTTACGGGGGGGGATGTACAATGAGCAGTTCTTC
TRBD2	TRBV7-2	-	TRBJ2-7	CASSLSSGGTYEQYF	TGTGCCAGCAGCCTTTCTAGCGGGGGGACCTACGAGCAGTACTTC
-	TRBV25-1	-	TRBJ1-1	CASSLGGGRTEAFF	TGTGCCAGCAGTTTAGGGGGGGGGAGGACTGAAGCTTTCTTT